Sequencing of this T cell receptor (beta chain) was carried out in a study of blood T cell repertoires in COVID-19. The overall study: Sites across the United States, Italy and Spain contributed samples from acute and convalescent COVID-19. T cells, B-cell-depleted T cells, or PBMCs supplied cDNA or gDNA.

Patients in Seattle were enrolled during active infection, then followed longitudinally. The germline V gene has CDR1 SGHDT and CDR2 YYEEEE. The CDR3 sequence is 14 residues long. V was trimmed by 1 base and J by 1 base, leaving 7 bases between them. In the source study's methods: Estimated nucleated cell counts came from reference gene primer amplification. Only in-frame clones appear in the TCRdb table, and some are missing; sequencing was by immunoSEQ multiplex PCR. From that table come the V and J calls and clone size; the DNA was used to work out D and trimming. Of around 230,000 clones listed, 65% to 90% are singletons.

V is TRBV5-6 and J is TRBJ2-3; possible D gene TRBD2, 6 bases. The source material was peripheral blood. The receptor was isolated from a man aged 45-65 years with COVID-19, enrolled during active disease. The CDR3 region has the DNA TGTGCCAGCAGCTTGTGGGGGGGCACAGATACGCAGTATTTT. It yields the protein CASSLWGGTDTQYF.